Listed below are T cell receptor beta chains from one sample, sequenced in a study of T cells of healthy individuals. In TCRdb, the 5' RACE reads were re-called with MiXCR into one record per CDR3 protein. In the table there are 53,000 or so distinct CDR3 sequences, roughly 14% of which are singletons. These receptors were obtained from a human donor in good health. Both conserved end residues are part of each CDR3. A D gene is named only where the DNA matches it firmly. The listing skips clone size in some rows; elsewhere it reads once, few, many or a size class.

J gene	V gene	D gene	clone size	CDR3 DNA	CDR3 protein
TRBJ2-3	TRBV5-1	-	few	TGCGCCAGCAGCCCTACAGGGACCGATACGCAGTATTTT	CASSPTGTDTQYF
TRBJ2-7	TRBV9	-	few	TGTGCCAGCAGCGTAGGGTCATACGACTACGAGCAGTACTTC	CASSVGSYDYEQYF
TRBJ1-6	TRBV6-1	-	many	TGTGCCAGCAGTGGATCCGGGACGGCGAGCTCCTATAATTCACCCCTCCACTTT	CASSGSGTASSYNSPLHF
TRBJ2-7	TRBV12-5	-	once	TGTGCTAGTGGTTCCCACAGGGAGGTCGACGAGCAGTACTTC	CASGSHREVDEQYF
TRBJ1-1	TRBV30	-	many	TGTGCCTGGAGTGGGGGCCGAATGAACACTGAAGCTTTCTTT	CAWSGGRMNTEAFF
TRBJ2-3	TRBV10-3	-	-	TGTGCCATCAGTGAGAACCCGGGGTCCACCACAGATACGCAGTATTTT	CAISENPGSTTDTQYF
TRBJ2-5	TRBV7-2	TRBD2	many	TGTGCCAGCAGCTTGGGGACTAGCGGGAGCGGGTACCAAGAGACCCAGTACTTC	CASSLGTSGSGYQETQYF
TRBJ2-1	TRBV5-6	-	once	TGTGCCAGCAGCTTCGGCCGGAATGAGCAGTTCTTC	CASSFGRNEQFF
TRBJ2-1	TRBV20-1	TRBD2	few	TGCAGTGCTAGAAGGACTAGCGGGAGAGGTGTGCAGTTCTTC	CSARRTSGRGVQFF
TRBJ1-5	TRBV12-3/TRBV12-4	-	-	TGTGCCAGCAAACGGGGGGCTCAGCCCCAGCATTTT	CASKRGAQPQHF
TRBJ1-2	TRBV2	-	many	TGTGCCAGCGGGTGGGAGAACGCTAACTATGGCTACACCTTC	CASGWENANYGYTF
TRBJ1-2	TRBV12-5	-	many	TGTGCTAGTGCCAAAGAATCGGGGGCCTATGGCTACACCTTC	CASAKESGAYGYTF
TRBJ1-2	TRBV29-1	-	-	TGCAGCGTCCTGACAGTATATGGCTACACCTTC	CSVLTVYGYTF
TRBJ2-1	TRBV12-5	TRBD2	-	TGTGCTACCAGCGGGAGGGCCAGTGAGCAGTTCTTC	CATSGRASEQFF
TRBJ2-2	TRBV12-3/TRBV12-4	TRBD2	many	TGTGCCAGCAGCCTTACTAGCGGCACCGGGGAGCTGTTTTTT	CASSLTSGTGELFF
TRBJ2-5	TRBV12-5	TRBD1	-	TGTGCTAGTGGTTCGGGACAGGCGGAAGAGACCCAGTACTTC	CASGSGQAEETQYF
TRBJ2-3	TRBV6-2/TRBV6-3	-	many	TGTGCCAGCAACACCGGGCGGAACACGGCAACAGATACGCAGTATTTT	CASNTGRNTATDTQYF
TRBJ2-1	TRBV7-2	-	few	TGTGCCAGCAGCTTAAAGAATGAGCAGTTCTTC	CASSLKNEQFF
TRBJ2-3	TRBV3-1	-	many	TGTGCCAGCAGCCAATCAGATACGCAGTATTTT	CASSQSDTQYF
TRBJ1-4	TRBV2	-	-	TGTGCCAGCAGTGGTGACGGGGGTAATGAAAAACTGTTTTTT	CASSGDGGNEKLFF
TRBJ2-7	TRBV12-3/TRBV12-4	-	many	TGTGCCAGCAGTTTACTACTAGTGGGGGAGCAGTACTTC	CASSLLLVGEQYF
TRBJ2-4	TRBV23-1	-	-	TGCGCCAGCAGTCAATCGGCAAAAGGGTTTTCCAAAAACATTCAGTACTTC	CASSQSAKGFSKNIQYF
TRBJ2-2	TRBV9	-	-	TGTGCCAGCAGCGCCGGTGGTAATAGAGGGAACGTGGAGCTGTTTTTT	CASSAGGNRGNVELFF
TRBJ1-6	TRBV7-3	TRBD1	few	TGTGCCAGCAGCCCAGACAGGGTTTCACCCCTCCACTTT	CASSPDRVSPLHF
TRBJ2-3	TRBV7-2	TRBD2	many	TGTGCCAGTCGGACTAGCGGGGGGGCCTGGACAGATACGCAGTATTTT	CASRTSGGAWTDTQYF
TRBJ2-7	TRBV20-1	TRBD2	-	TGCAGTGCTAGAGATTGGTCTAGCGGGAGCTACGAGCAGTACTTC	CSARDWSSGSYEQYF
TRBJ2-2	TRBV9	-	-	TGTGCCAGCAGCGTCGGGGCACAGATCACCGGGGAGCTGTTTTTT	CASSVGAQITGELFF
TRBJ2-1	TRBV9	-	few	TGTGCCAGCAGCGTGTATATTGCTAGCTCCTACAATGAGCAGTTCTTC	CASSVYIASSYNEQFF
TRBJ1-5	TRBV6-1	-	-	TGTGCCAGCAGTCCGCACATTGGGGCCCTCAATCAGCCCCAGCATTTT	CASSPHIGALNQPQHF
TRBJ2-6	TRBV6-2/TRBV6-3	-	once	TGTGCCAGCAGTTACATGGGGACTGGGGCCAACGTCCTGACTTTC	CASSYMGTGANVLTF
TRBJ1-5	TRBV2	-	-	TGTGCCAGCGGACTTGACAGGCATAGCAATCAGCCCCAGCATTTT	CASGLDRHSNQPQHF
TRBJ1-2	TRBV29-1	-	few	TGCAGCGGATCGACGGAATACTATGGCTACACCTTC	CSGSTEYYGYTF
TRBJ2-1	TRBV5-1	TRBD2	many	TGCGCCAGCAGCTTGAGGGGGACTAGCGGGAACTACAATGAGCAGTTCTTC	CASSLRGTSGNYNEQFF
TRBJ2-4	TRBV20-1	-	few	TGCAGTGCTAGTCGCCTGGGCAAAAACATTCAGTACTTC	CSASRLGKNIQYF
TRBJ2-3	TRBV24-1	TRBD1	many	TGTGCCACCAGTCGACAGGGCGATACGCAGTATTTT	CATSRQGDTQYF
TRBJ1-1	TRBV11-2	TRBD1	-	TGTGCCAGCAGCTTACTACAGGGGCACACTGAAGCTTTCTTT	CASSLLQGHTEAFF
TRBJ2-3	TRBV6-2/TRBV6-3	-	few	TGTGCCAGCAGTTCCAGGGGGGAGACAGATACGCAGTATTTT	CASSSRGETDTQYF
TRBJ1-5	TRBV5-5	TRBD1	many	TGTGCCAGCAGCTTGGGTATCACAGGGGGCCCCACCAATCAGCCCCAGCATTTT	CASSLGITGGPTNQPQHF
TRBJ2-2	TRBV7-3	-	few	TGTGCCAGCAGTTTTAGTGGGACCGGGGAGCTGTTTTTT	CASSFSGTGELFF
TRBJ2-3	TRBV11-1	TRBD2	few	TGTGCCAGCAGCTCATCCGATCAGCGGGGGGTCACAGATACGCAGTATTTT	CASSSSDQRGVTDTQYF
TRBJ2-1	TRBV5-1	TRBD1	-	TGCGCCAGCAGCGGGACAGGGGGGACGTACAATGAGCAGTTCTTC	CASSGTGGTYNEQFF